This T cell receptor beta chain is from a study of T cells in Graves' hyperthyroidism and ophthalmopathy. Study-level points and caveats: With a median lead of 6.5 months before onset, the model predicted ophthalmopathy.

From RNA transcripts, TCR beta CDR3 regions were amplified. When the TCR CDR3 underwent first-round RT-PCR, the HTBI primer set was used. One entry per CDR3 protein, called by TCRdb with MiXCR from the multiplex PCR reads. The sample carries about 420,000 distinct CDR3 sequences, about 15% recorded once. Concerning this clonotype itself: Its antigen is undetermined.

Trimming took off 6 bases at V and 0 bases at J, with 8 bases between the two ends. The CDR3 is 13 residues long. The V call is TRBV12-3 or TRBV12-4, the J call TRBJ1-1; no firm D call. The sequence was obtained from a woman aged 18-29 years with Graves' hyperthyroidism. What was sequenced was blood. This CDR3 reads CASRGIMNTEAFF. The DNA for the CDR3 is TGTGCCAGCAGAGGGATCATGAACACTGAAGCTTTCTTT.